This T cell receptor beta chain was captured in a study of CD8 T cells in Susac syndrome. The CDR3 totals 17 residues. Germline V CDR1 and CDR2: MNHEY, SVGEGT. The V end was cut by 2 bases, the J end by 5 bases, with 21 bases between. An amount of RNA that ranged from roughly 0.5 to 1 ug was reverse transcribed with random hexamers. TCRdb itself ran the immunoSEQ multiplex PCR reads through MiXCR, one entry per CDR3 protein. The table has 100,000 to 150,000 distinct CDR3 sequences, over 85% seen once. V gene TRBV6-2 or TRBV6-3 combines with J gene TRBJ2-5; a possible D gene is TRBD1 (5 bases). The specimen was CD8+ T cells from PBMCs. The sequence was collected from a human donor with Susac syndrome. The CDR3 sequence is CASSYGLLHKGWETQYF. CDR3 sequence (DNA): TGTGCCAGCAGTTACGGTTTGCTCCATAAGGGGTGGGAGACCCAGTACTTC.